This TCR beta chain originates from a study of human T cells and chemical hapten exposure (TCRdb year 2021). Regarding the complete study: For sensitization, 2% DPC in acetone was applied to a 2 cm by 2 cm area of upper inner arm skin. Throughout the approximately 24-week study period, patients were also given weekly therapeutic DPC doses on the scalp. In alopecia patients, the study followed how the peripheral blood TCR repertoire changed in vivo over primary and secondary sensitization to diphenylcyclopropenone (DPC), a hapten. Twenty-nine alopecia patients provided blood for TCR sequencing at one to four time points (pre-sensitization, 2, 6 and 24 weeks). Libraries were combined into a pool for sequencing, and differences in TCR yield between samples came mainly from small differences in library volumes within the pool. Blood samples were taken from patients before sensitization (week 0) and at 2, 6 and about 24 weeks after DPC sensitization. Most of the patients in the cohort were female, and the cohort covered alopecia areata with under or over 50% scalp involvement, alopecia totalis and alopecia universalis. Patch testing was done on the upper back using Finn chambers containing 0.01% DPC, and results were scored after 6 days according to International Contact Dermatitis Research Group standards.

Library generation was performed with RACE. The sequencer was a NextSeq 500. Library preparation attached unique molecular identifiers to individual cDNA molecules for quantitative, reproducible TCR counting. Both TCR alpha and TCR beta chains were sequenced from each blood RNA sample. Processing in the source paper ran as follows. Samples had a median of about 90,000 TCRs, with a range from roughly 20,000 to 700,000. V, J and CDR3 annotation of the TCR reads was performed with the Decombinator software suite. For the PS versus PT1 abundance plots, all samples were subsampled to the same number of TCRs (28,000). Expanded TCRs were defined as absent before sensitization and observed at least eight times at the 2-week time point. TCRdb itself trimmed the public reads at Q25 with fastp, ran MiXCR and retained productive beta chains. Merged by CDR3 protein, the rows form single entries marked with the most common genes and DNA. These V and J calls are TCRdb output, not the study's own analysis. The sample table contains approximately 260,000 distinct CDR3 sequences; only one count was recorded for roughly 7.7% of them. The ten top clones hold 1.2% of the sample.

Points the paper makes about the study in general: No change with DPC sensitization was found in the number of TCRs above 1 in 1000 frequency, and no evidence of global repertoire structure alterations was found. Because every patient had alopecia, a presumed autoimmune disease, the patients' immune response might differ from that of healthy individuals. Repeated subsampling changed both the strength of the expansion versus patch-test correlation and the threshold at which that correlation became significant. The number of PT1 expanded TCRs positively correlated with patch test score, significant at thresholds 8, 16 and 32 but not 4. Expanded TCRs formed significantly more large CDR3 similarity clusters than pre-sensitization or healthy control sets, consistent with antigen-driven responses.

V is cut back by 7 bases and J by 4 bases, with 5 bases in the junction unmatched. The CDR3 goes from the cysteine to the phenylalanine over 13 residues. Only the CDR3 DNA is retained, 39 bases long and in frame from the first base. Sequences WSHSY (CDR1) and SAAADI (CDR2) are obtained from the germline V gene. This clonotype was counted ten times or more. No cognate antigen has been identified for it. Base qualities were left out, and no much larger clone turns up one base away. Interpreted using the paper, the time point label stands for: pre-sensitization, week 0. This sample's treatment or condition label indicates: therapeutic diphenylcyclopropenone sensitization with weekly scalp DPC. At every patch-test visit, the blood draw took place before the patch test was put on. Patients were eligible if aged 18 to 70, diagnosed with alopecia and judged suitable for DPC therapy, and pregnant patients were excluded. Total RNA was isolated from unfractionated whole blood collected in Tempus Blood RNA tubes.

This sequence uses TRBV10-2 and TRBJ1-2; 8 of the junction bases match TRBD1. The receptor was isolated from a man between 18 and 29 years old with alopecia areata. Some clones in this sample may be carry-over from other donors' samples. Material: whole blood, obtained in connection with sensitization to the hapten diphenylcyclopropenone (DPC). In nucleotide form, the sequence is TGCGCCAGCACCGGGACAGGCCGCTATGGCTACACCTTC. It is translated as CASTGTGRYGYTF.